This passage covers 28 T cell receptor beta chains from one sample sequenced in a study of cytomegalovirus exposure and HLA in healthy donors. With 60 Vbeta and 13 Jbeta primers, the PCR was carried out. Clones were read by immunoSEQ multiplex PCR, and TCRdb kept only the in-frame ones, dropping some. The sample lists more than 70,000 clones, 77% occurring once. Specimen: PBMCs. The receptors shown here come from a middle-aged man in good health and CMV-seropositive.

V and J are TRBV5-1 and TRBJ2-4; 7 positions match TRBD1. Trimming removed 2 bases from V and 1 base from J; junction bases left unmatched: 6. Germline loops: CDR1 SGHRS, CDR2 YFSETQ. This CDR3 spans 16 amino acids. The CDR3 region is CASSFRQGEAKNIQYF. CDR3 bases: TGCGCCAGCAGCTTCCGACAGGGAGAGGCCAAAAACATTCAGTACTTC.

This clone was counted once. The V and J genes are TRBV6-5 and TRBJ1-1; D unclear. CDR3 length: 14 amino acids. V was shortened by 2 bases and J by 1 base, with 8 bases between the two germline ends. The V gene's germline CDR1 is MNHEY and CDR2 SVGAGI. CDR3 amino acids: CASSYLSGNTEAFF. The CDR3 nucleotides read TGTGCCAGCAGTTACCTGAGTGGGAACACTGAAGCTTTCTTT.

The rearrangement uses TRBV29-1 and TRBJ2-7; D gene unclear. The germline CDR1 and CDR2 sequences are SQVTM and ANQGSEA. The CDR3 has 12 amino acids. V lost 4 bases to trimming and J lost 4 bases, with 11 bases between them. CDR3 DNA: TGCAGCGTTGTTATTCAGAATTACGAGCAGTACTTC. This gives the protein CSVVIQNYEQYF.

This sequence joins TRBV11-2 and TRBJ2-1, with D unresolved. This CDR3 is 14 amino acids long. Germline lookup yields CDR1 SGHAT and CDR2 FQNNGV. V lost 1 base and J 3 bases, leaving 7 bases between the germline ends. CDR3 loop: CASSLVASYNEQFF. For the CDR3, the DNA is TGTGCCAGCAGCTTAGTGGCCAGCTACAATGAGCAGTTCTTC.

The V call is TRBV29-1, the J call TRBJ1-1; tentative D call: TRBD1 (6 bases). Germline V CDR1 and CDR2: SQVTM, ANQGSEA. V dropped 7 bases and J dropped 0 bases, with 18 bases sitting between them. The CDR3 has 15 amino acids. CDR3 sequence: CSALMPGQLNTEAFF. The DNA for the CDR3 is TGCAGCGCCCTTATGCCGGGACAATTGAACACTGAAGCTTTCTTT.

The J gene is TRBJ2-7, the V gene TRBV27, with D perhaps matching TRBD1 (6 bases). This CDR3 comprises 13 residues. The V and J ends lost 5 bases and 3 bases respectively, with 11 bases between them. Germline loops: CDR1 MNHEY, CDR2 SMNVEV (reference sequence). This CDR3 reads CASSRDRSYEQYF. CDR3 nucleotide sequence: TGTGCCAGCAGTCGCGACAGGAGCTACGAGCAGTACTTC.

The J gene is TRBJ2-1, the V gene TRBV30; 14 bases line up with TRBD2. This CDR3 has 21 amino acids. The junction had 13 bases not matched to a gene; V was cut back by 0 bases and J by 0 bases. CDR1 and CDR2 (germline): GTSNPN, SVGIG (reference sequence). The CDR3 DNA follows: TGTGCCTGGAGTGTAGAGACTAGCGGGAGGGCCGGGTTGGGCTCCTACAATGAGCAGTTCTTC. This codes for CAWSVETSGRAGLGSYNEQFF.

This chain joins TRBV6-6 and TRBJ1-4; D perhaps matches TRBD1 (6 bases). Trimming stripped 5 bases from V and 5 bases from J, with 15 bases between. The germline CDR1 and CDR2 sequences are MNHNY and SVGAGI (reference sequence). The CDR3 has 15 amino acids. The CDR3 sequence: CASSITQGINEKLFF. Written as DNA, the CDR3 is TGTGCCAGCAGTATAACCCAGGGGATAAATGAAAAACTGTTTTTT.

Regarding this clone: One end of the junction does not line up with germline, which may come from a read error. The V gene is TRBV7-9, the J gene TRBJ2-5, with 14 positions matching TRBD2. Germline loops: CDR1 SEHNR, CDR2 FQNEAQ (reference sequence). There are 18 residues in the CDR3. CDR3 residues: CSSSLATPTSGRGETQYF. The CDR3 DNA follows: TGTTCCAGCAGCTTAGCGACGCCGACTAGCGGGAGGGGGGAGACCCAGTACTTC.

This clone was seen a single time. The chain couples TRBV5-6 to TRBJ2-5; 7 positions agree with TRBD1. The J call may be mistaken, given a closer DNA end match to TRBJ2-7. Germline lookup yields CDR1 SGHDT and CDR2 YYEEEE. This CDR3 is 14 amino acids long. The CDR3 DNA is TGTGCCAGCAGAAAAGACAGACAGGGCTACGAGCAGTACTTC. This translates into CASRKDRQGYEQYF.

This clone was recorded once. The chain employs TRBV19 and TRBJ2-5, with 7 positions matching TRBD1. Germline V gene data show CDR1 as LNHDA and CDR2 as SQIVND (reference sequence). The CDR3 is 17 residues long. V lost 5 bases and J lost 1; bases outside the gene matches: 13. The CDR3 DNA reads as TGTGCCAGTAGTGTCGGGATCGGGACAGCGGCCCAAGAGACCCAGTACTTC. It codes for CASSVGIGTAAQETQYF.

The chain's CDR3 is CASSPSPSPRSETQYF. CDR3 DNA: TGCGCCAGCAGCCCGTCTCCTTCCCCAAGGAGCGAGACCCAGTACTTC. The rearrangement uses TRBV5-1 and TRBJ2-5; D uncertain. Germline V CDR1 and CDR2: SGHRS, YFSETQ. With 4 bases removed from V and 5 bases from J, the gap between germline ends came to 21 bases. The CDR3 sequence is 16 residues long.

The CDR3 loop is CASSRGQTGGYTF. The CDR3 region has the DNA TGTGCCAGCAGCCGAGGACAGACGGGTGGCTACACCTTC. The chain uses TRBV13 and TRBJ1-2, with D tentatively TRBD1 (6 bases). This CDR3 has 13 amino acids. Trimming removed 5 bases from V and 7 bases from J, with 14 bases in between. The germline V gene encodes CDR1 PRHDT and CDR2 FYEKMQ (reference sequence). The variable domain in full, with the rest retrieved from reference TRBV13 and TRBJ1-2, is AAGVIQSPRHLIKEKRETATLKCYPIPRHDTVYWYQQGPGQDPQFLISFYEKMQSDKGSIPDRFSAQQFSDYHSELNMSSLELGDSALYFCASSRGQTGGYTFGSGTRLTVV.

The chain's CDR3 is CASSADRGFTEAFF. CDR3 in DNA: TGTGCCAGCTCAGCAGACAGGGGATTCACTGAAGCTTTCTTT. The V and J genes are TRBV18 and TRBJ1-1, with 8 bases lining up with TRBD1. CDR1 and CDR2 (germline): KGHSH, LQKENI. CDR3 size: 14 residues. With V trimmed by 5 bases and J by 4 bases, 6 bases remained unmatched. Together with reference TRBV18 and TRBJ1-1, the CDR3 gives the full variable domain: NAGVMQNPRHLVRRRGQEARLRCSPMKGHSHVYWYRQLPEEGLKFMVYLQKENIIDESGMPKERFSAEFPKEGPSILRIQQVVRGDSAAYFCASSADRGFTEAFFGQGTRLTVV.

The V gene is TRBV21-1, the J gene TRBJ2-1; the table calls TRBD2, which could not be checked here. TRBV21-1 is a recognized pseudogene. The CDR3 runs 17 residues. The CDR3 sequence is CASSKAGLAGGPNEQFF. CDR3 sequence (DNA): TGTGCCAGCAGCAAAGCGGGACTAGCGGGAGGGCCGAATGAGCAGTTCTTC.

The CDR3 loop is CASSLVGGLYNEQFF. The DNA of the CDR3 is TGTGCCAGCAGCTTAGTAGGTGGGCTGTACAATGAGCAGTTCTTC. The chain employs TRBV7-2 and TRBJ2-1; D is uncertain. Trimming took 1 base from V and 4 from J, leaving 11 bases between them. Germline-derived CDR1 and CDR2 are SGHTA and FQGNSA. The CDR3 totals 15 residues.

The gene calls are TRBV20-1 and TRBJ2-7; D is uncertain. Trimming removed 0 bases at V and 3 bases at J, with 3 bases between. Per germline, CDR1 DFQATT and CDR2 SNEGSKA (reference sequence). The length of the CDR3 is 11 residues. CDR3 protein: CSARDLYEQYF. CDR3 DNA: TGCAGTGCTAGAGATCTCTACGAGCAGTACTTC.

This rearrangement joins TRBV2 to TRBJ2-5; 7 bases are a match to TRBD2. The J call may not be correct, given that the DNA end is closer to TRBJ2-7. The CDR3 runs 15 residues. Germline V gene data show CDR1 as SNHLY and CDR2 as FYNNEI. CDR3 region: CASIAGRLRSYEQYF. The CDR3, as DNA: TGTGCCAGCATCGCCGGGAGGCTCCGAAGCTACGAGCAGTACTTC.

The rearrangement links TRBV5-1 to TRBJ2-1; 10 nucleotides match TRBD2. V shed 1 base, J shed 8 bases, and the junction held 6 bases outside the gene matches. This CDR3 is built from 15 residues. Germline V gene sequence: CDR1 SGHRS, CDR2 YFSETQ. This CDR3 is CASSLRLAGVDEQFF. Here the CDR3 DNA reads TGCGCCAGCAGCTTGAGGCTAGCGGGAGTCGATGAGCAGTTCTTC.

This chain links TRBV30 with TRBJ2-3; 10 positions agree with TRBD2. V lost 8 bases, J lost 1 base, and 6 bases stayed unmatched. Germline loops: CDR1 GTSNPN, CDR2 SVGIG (reference sequence). There are 14 residues in the CDR3. The CDR3 is CAVKLAGRTDTQYF. The DNA of the CDR3 is TGTGCCGTCAAACTAGCGGGACGCACAGATACGCAGTATTTT.

With respect to this clone: Other DNA sequences in the same sample also yield this CDR3. The chain carries TRBV4-3 and TRBJ2-1, with 9 positions matching TRBD2. The V gene's germline CDR1 is LGHNA and CDR2 YSLEER. The CDR3 is made up of 17 amino acids. Trimming cost V 0 bases and J 4 bases; bases outside gene matches: 7. CDR3 sequence reads: CASSQEVAGGKYNEQFF. The DNA of the CDR3 is TGCGCCAGCAGCCAAGAGGTTGCGGGAGGGAAATACAATGAGCAGTTCTTC.

For this clone: A read error may produce the germline difference seen at one junction end. The gene calls are TRBV2 and TRBJ2-5; D is possibly TRBD1 (6 bases). CDR1 is SNHLY, CDR2 FYNNEI, per germline. The CDR3 is 14 amino acids. CDR3 in amino acids: CVSSEGLGAETQYF. In nucleotides, the CDR3 is TGTGTCAGCAGTGAAGGGTTGGGGGCAGAGACCCAGTACTTC.

The count of this clone is one. The V and J genes are TRBV7-9 and TRBJ2-3; D is possibly TRBD2 (5 bases). Germline V gene lookup returns CDR1 SEHNR and CDR2 FQNEAQ (reference sequence). This CDR3 spans 15 amino acids. Trimming shortened V by 5 bases and J by 5 bases, and 17 bases separated the two germline ends. DNA of the CDR3: TGTGCCAGCAGCCCACCGGGATCCGGCGGAGATACGCAGTATTTT. It codes for CASSPPGSGGDTQYF.

The genes are TRBV5-4 and TRBJ2-7; TRBD2 matches at 7 bases. J was trimmed by 0 bases and V by 0 bases; bases with no gene match: 9. Germline V gene lookup returns CDR1 SGHNT and CDR2 YYREEE (reference sequence). CDR3 size: 17 residues. The CDR3 here is CASSLGPSGGSSYEQYF. DNA of the CDR3: TGTGCCAGCAGCTTGGGCCCTAGCGGAGGGAGCTCCTACGAGCAGTACTTC.

J is TRBJ2-1 and V is TRBV7-6; 7 positions agree with TRBD2. Germline V gene lookup returns CDR1 SGHVS and CDR2 FNYEAQ. The CDR3 has 15 amino acids. J lost 5 bases, V lost 0 bases, and 4 bases had no gene match. The CDR3 sequence: CASSLAGGHDNEQFF. The CDR3 DNA follows: TGTGCCAGCAGCTTAGCGGGAGGGCACGACAATGAGCAGTTCTTC. The entire variable domain, with the rest obtained from reference TRBV7-6 and TRBJ2-1, is as follows: GAGVSQSPRYKVTKRGQDVALRCDPISGHVSLYWYRQALGQGPEFLTYFNYEAQQDKSGLPNDRFSAERPEGSISTLTIQRTEQRDSAMYRCASSLAGGHDNEQFFGPGTRLTVL.

The CDR3 loop reads CASSTGRPSSGNTIYF. The CDR3 nucleotides read TGTGCCAGCTCAACAGGACGGCCGAGCTCTGGAAACACCATATATTTT. The chain is built from TRBV18 and TRBJ1-3, with TRBD1 as a possible D gene (5 bases). In germline, CDR1 is KGHSH, CDR2 LQKENI. The CDR3 runs to 16 residues. Trimming took 5 bases from V and 0 from J, leaving 14 bases between them.

The chain uses TRBV6-5 and TRBJ1-2; 7 bases agree with TRBD1. The CDR3 contains 13 residues. Germline lookup yields CDR1 MNHEY and CDR2 SVGAGI. The trim removed 6 bases at V and 4 bases at J, leaving 5 bases unmatched. The CDR3 DNA is TGTGCCAGCAGCCAACGACAGGGCTATGGCTACACCTTC. As protein: CASSQRQGYGYTF.

The chain couples TRBV7-2 to TRBJ2-3; TRBD1 might be the D (6 bases). The V end lost 6 bases, the J end lost 2 bases, and 15 bases lay between the germline ends. The V gene's germline CDR1 is SGHTA and CDR2 FQGNSA. The CDR3 runs to 15 residues. In DNA, the CDR3 is TGTGCCAGCAGTCCACAGGGAATCCCCACAGATACGCAGTATTTT. Translated, it gives CASSPQGIPTDTQYF. Full variable domain (outside the CDR3, taken from reference TRBV7-2 and TRBJ2-3): GAGVSQSPSNKVTEKGKDVELRCDPISGHTALYWYRQSLGQGLEFLIYFQGNSAPDKSGLPSDRFSAERTGGSVSTLTIQRTQQEDSAVYLCASSPQGIPTDTQYFGPGTRLTVL.